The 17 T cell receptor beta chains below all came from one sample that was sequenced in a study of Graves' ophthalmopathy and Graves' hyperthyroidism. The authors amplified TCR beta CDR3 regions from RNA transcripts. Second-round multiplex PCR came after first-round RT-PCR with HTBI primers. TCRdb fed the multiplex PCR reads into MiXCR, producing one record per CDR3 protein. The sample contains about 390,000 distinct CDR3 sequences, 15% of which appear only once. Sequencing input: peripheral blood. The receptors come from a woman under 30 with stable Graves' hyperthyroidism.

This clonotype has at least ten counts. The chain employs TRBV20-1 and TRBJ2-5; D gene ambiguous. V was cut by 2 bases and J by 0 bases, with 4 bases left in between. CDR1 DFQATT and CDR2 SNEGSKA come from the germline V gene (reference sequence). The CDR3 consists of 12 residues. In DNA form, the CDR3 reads TGCAGTGCTAGACGGGACCAAGAGACCCAGTACTTC. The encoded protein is CSARRDQETQYF.

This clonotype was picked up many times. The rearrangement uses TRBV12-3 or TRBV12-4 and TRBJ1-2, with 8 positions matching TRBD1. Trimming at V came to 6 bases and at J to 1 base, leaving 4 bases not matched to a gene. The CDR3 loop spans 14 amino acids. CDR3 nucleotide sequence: TGTGCCAGCAGCTCGGGACAGGTTAACTATGGCTACACCTTC. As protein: CASSSGQVNYGYTF.

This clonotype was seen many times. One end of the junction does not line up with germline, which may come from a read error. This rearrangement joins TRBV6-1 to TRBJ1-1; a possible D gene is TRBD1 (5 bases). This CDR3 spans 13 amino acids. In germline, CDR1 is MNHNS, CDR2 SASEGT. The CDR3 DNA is TGCGCCAGCAGTGAGTCGGGGGGGACTGAAGCTTTCTTT. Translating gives CASSESGGTEAFF.

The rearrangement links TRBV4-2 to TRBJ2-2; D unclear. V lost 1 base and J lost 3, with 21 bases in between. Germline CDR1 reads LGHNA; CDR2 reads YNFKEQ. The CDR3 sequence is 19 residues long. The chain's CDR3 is CASSQADPRSATYTGELFF. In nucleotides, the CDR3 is TGTGCCAGCAGCCAAGCCGATCCTCGGAGCGCCACCTACACCGGGGAGCTGTTTTTT.

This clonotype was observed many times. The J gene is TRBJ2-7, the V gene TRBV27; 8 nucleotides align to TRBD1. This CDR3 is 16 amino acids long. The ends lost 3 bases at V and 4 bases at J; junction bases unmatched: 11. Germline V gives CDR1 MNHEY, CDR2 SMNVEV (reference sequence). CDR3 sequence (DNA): TGTGCCAGCAGTTTTGTCCCCAGGACAGGGATTTACGAGCAGTACTTC. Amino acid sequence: CASSFVPRTGIYEQYF.

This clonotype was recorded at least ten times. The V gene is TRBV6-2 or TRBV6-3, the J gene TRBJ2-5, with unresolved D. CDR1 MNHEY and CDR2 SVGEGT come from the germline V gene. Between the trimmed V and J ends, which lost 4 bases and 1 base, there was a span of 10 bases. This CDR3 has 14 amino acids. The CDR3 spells CASSFRLVQETQYF. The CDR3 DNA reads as TGTGCCAGCAGTTTCCGACTGGTCCAAGAGACCCAGTACTTC.

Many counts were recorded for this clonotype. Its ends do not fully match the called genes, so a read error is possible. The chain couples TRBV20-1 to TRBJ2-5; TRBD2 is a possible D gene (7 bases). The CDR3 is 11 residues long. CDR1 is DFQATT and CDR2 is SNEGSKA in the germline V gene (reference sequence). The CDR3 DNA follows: TGCAGTGCTAGAGATGTACGGGGGGCCGGCTTC. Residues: CSARDVRGAGF.

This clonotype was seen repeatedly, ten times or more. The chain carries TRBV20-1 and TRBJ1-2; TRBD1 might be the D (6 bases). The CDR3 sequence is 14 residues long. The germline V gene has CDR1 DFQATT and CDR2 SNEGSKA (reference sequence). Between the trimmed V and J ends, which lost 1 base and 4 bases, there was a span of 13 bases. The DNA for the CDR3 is TGCAGTGCTAGAGGTGGGGGGCTGTCCTATGGCTACACCTTC. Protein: CSARGGGLSYGYTF.

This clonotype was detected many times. The CDR3 spells CASLNPTGVGKAYEQYF. The CDR3 nucleotides read TGTGCCAGCTTAAACCCCACAGGTGTGGGGAAGGCCTACGAGCAGTACTTC. This chain joins TRBV2 and TRBJ2-7; weak D call: TRBD1 (5 bases). Germline CDR1 reads SNHLY; CDR2 reads FYNNEI. Trimming shortened V by 8 bases and J by 2 bases, and 25 bases separated the two germline ends. The CDR3 loop spans 17 amino acids. The entire variable domain, with the rest obtained from reference TRBV2 and TRBJ2-7, is as follows: EPEVTQTPSHQVTQMGQEVILRCVPISNHLYFYWYRQILGQKVEFLVSFYNNEISEKSEIFDDQFSVERPDGSNFTLKIRSTKLEDSAMYFCASLNPTGVGKAYEQYFGPGTRLTVT.

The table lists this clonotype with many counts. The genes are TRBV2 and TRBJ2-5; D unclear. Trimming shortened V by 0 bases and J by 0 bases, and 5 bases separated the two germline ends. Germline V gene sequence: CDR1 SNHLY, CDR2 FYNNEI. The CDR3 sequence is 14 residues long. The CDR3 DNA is TGTGCCAGCAGTGAAGCGACGTACCAAGAGACCCAGTACTTC. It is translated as CASSEATYQETQYF.

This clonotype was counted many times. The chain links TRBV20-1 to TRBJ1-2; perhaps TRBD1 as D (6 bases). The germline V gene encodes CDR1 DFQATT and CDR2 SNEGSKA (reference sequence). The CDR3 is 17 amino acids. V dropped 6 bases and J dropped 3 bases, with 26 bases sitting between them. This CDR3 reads CSALDRRRVFTDYGYTF. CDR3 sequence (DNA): TGCAGTGCGCTCGACAGGAGGCGGGTATTTACGGACTATGGCTACACCTTC.

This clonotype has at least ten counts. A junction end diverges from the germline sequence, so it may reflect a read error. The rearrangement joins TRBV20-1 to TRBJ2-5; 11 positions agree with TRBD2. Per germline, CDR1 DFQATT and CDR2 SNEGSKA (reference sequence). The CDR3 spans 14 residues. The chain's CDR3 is CSASLAGGKETQYF. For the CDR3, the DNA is TGCAGCGCTAGTTTAGCGGGGGGGAAAGAGACCCAGTACTTC.

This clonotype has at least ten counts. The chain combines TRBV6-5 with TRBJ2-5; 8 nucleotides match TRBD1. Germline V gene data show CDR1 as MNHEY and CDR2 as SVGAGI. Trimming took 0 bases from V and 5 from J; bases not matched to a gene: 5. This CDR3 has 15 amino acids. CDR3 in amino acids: CASSYSSRGRETQYF. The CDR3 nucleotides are TGTGCCAGCAGTTACTCTTCCAGGGGGCGGGAGACCCAGTACTTC.

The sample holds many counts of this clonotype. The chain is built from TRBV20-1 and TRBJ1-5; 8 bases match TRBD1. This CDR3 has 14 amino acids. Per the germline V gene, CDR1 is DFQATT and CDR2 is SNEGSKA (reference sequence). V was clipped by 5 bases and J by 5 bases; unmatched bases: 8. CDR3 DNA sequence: TGCAGTGCTTGGACAGGGTCGTTGGATCAGCCCCAGCATTTT. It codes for CSAWTGSLDQPQHF.

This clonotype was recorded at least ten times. CDR3 sequence: CASSLRGGGHYEQYF. The CDR3 nucleotides are TGTGCCAGCAGCTTGAGGGGAGGGGGCCATTACGAGCAGTACTTC. This chain links TRBV11-2 with TRBJ2-7, with D perhaps matching TRBD1 or TRBD2 (7 bases each). V gave up 3 bases and J gave up 4 bases, with 16 bases separating them. The CDR3 spans 15 residues. The germline V gene has CDR1 SGHAT and CDR2 FQNNGV. Based on the CDR3 plus reference TRBV11-2 and TRBJ2-7, the full variable domain is EAGVAQSPRYKIIEKRQSVAFWCNPISGHATLYWYQQILGQGPKLLIQFQNNGVVDDSQLPKDRFSAERLKGVDSTLKIQPAKLEDSAVYLCASSLRGGGHYEQYFGPGTRLTVT.

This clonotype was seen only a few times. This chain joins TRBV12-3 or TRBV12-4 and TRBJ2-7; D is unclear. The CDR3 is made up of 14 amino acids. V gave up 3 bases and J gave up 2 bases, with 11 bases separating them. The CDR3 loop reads CASSFSGRTYEQYF. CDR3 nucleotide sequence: TGTGCCAGCAGTTTTAGTGGCAGAACCTACGAGCAGTACTTC.

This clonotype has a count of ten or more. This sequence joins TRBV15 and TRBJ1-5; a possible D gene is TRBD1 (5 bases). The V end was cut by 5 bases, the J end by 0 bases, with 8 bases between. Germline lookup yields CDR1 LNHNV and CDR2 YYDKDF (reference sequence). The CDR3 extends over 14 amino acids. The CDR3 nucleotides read TGTGCCACCAGCCAGGGAAATAGCAATCAGCCCCAGCATTTT. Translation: CATSQGNSNQPQHF.